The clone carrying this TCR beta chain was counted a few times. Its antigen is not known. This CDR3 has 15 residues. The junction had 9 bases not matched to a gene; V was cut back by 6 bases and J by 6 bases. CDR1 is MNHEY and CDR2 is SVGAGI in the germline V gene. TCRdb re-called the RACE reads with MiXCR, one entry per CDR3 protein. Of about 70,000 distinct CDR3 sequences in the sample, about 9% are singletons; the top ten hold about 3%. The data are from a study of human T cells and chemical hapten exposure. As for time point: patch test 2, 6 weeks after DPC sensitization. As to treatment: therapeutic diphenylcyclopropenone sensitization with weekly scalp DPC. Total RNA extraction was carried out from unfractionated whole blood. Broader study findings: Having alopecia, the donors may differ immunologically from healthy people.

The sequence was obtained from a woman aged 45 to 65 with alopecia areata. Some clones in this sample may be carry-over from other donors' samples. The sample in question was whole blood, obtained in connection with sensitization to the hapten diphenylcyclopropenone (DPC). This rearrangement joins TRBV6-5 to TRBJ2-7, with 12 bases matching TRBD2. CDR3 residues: CASSRKTSGSGEQYF. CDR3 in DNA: TGTGCCAGCAGCAGGAAGACTAGCGGGAGTGGCGAGCAGTACTTC.